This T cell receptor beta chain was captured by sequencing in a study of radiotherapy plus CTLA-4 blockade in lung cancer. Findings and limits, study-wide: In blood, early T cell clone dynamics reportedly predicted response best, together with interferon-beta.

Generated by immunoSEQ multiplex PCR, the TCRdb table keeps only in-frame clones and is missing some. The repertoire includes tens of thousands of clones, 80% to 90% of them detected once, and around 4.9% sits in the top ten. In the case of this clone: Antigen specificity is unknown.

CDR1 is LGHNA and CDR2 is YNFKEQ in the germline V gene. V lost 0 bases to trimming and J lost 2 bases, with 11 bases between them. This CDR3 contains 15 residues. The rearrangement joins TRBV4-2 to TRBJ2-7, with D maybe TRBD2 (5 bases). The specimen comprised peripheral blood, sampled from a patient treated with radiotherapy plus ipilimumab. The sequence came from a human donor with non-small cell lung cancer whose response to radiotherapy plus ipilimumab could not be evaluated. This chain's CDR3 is CASSQDTAEAYEQYF. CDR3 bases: TGTGCCAGCAGCCAAGATACAGCGGAAGCCTACGAGCAGTACTTC.